Listed here are 28 T cell receptor beta chains from one sample, sequenced in a study of STAT5B mutations in CD4+ large granular lymphocyte leukemia. Using immunoSEQ multiplex PCR, the repertoire was profiled, and TCRdb retains in-frame clones only, with some absent. Of about 30,000 clones listed, approximately 80% are singletons. The source material was CD4+ T cells from blood buffy coats. The receptors originated from a human donor in good health.

The rearrangement joins TRBV14 to TRBJ2-3; the D is unclear. The CDR3 extends over 15 amino acids. With 2 bases removed from V and 0 bases from J, the gap between germline ends came to 9 bases. The germline V gene has CDR1 SGHDN and CDR2 FVKESK. CDR3 protein: CASSQLRGSTDTQYF. The DNA of the CDR3 is TGTGCCAGCAGCCAACTCCGTGGCAGCACAGATACGCAGTATTTT.

This clone was found a few times. In DNA, the CDR3 is TGTGCCAGCAGCCATGACGGTTACACTGAAGCTTTCTTT. Translation gives CASSHDGYTEAFF. The chain joins TRBV11-1 to TRBJ1-1; D call uncertain. CDR1 is SGHAT and CDR2 is FQDESV in the germline V gene (reference sequence). The germline V and J ends were trimmed by 5 bases and 3 bases, with 10 bases remaining between them. This CDR3 region has 13 residues.

This chain links TRBV7-9 with TRBJ1-1, with a possible D match to TRBD1 (6 bases). CDR3 length equals 15 residues. Trimming shortened V by 4 bases and J by 2 bases, and 14 bases separated the two germline ends. Germline CDR1 and CDR2: SEHNR and FQNEAQ (reference sequence). CDR3 sequence reads: CASSSGQFINTEAFF. The CDR3 region has the DNA TGTGCCAGCAGCTCTGGACAGTTTATAAACACTGAAGCTTTCTTT.

The gene calls are TRBV5-4 and TRBJ2-2, with D unclear. The V gene's germline CDR1 is SGHNT and CDR2 YYREEE (reference sequence). V was shortened by 0 bases and J by 6 bases, with 9 bases between the two germline ends. CDR3 length equals 14 residues. The CDR3 DNA reads as TGTGCCAGCAGCTTGGATCAGTTCTCCGGGGAGCTGTTTTTT. Its protein is CASSLDQFSGELFF.

The V and J genes are TRBV5-1 and TRBJ2-5; 7 bases are a match to TRBD2. The CDR3 totals 15 residues. The V gene end was trimmed by 1 base and the J gene end by 2 bases; junction bases not matched to a gene: 5. Per germline, CDR1 SGHRS and CDR2 YFSETQ. The CDR3 DNA sequence: TGCGCCAGCAGCTTGAGGTCTAGCGGACAAGAGACCCAGTACTTC. Its translation is CASSLRSSGQETQYF.

This chain connects TRBV5-1 to TRBJ2-7; 7 bases are shared with TRBD2. Germline V gives CDR1 SGHRS, CDR2 YFSETQ. Trimming took 3 bases from V and 3 from J; bases not matched to a gene: 9. The CDR3 runs to 15 residues. The CDR3 DNA reads as TGCGCCAGCAGCTCGTCCCCGGGGGGTAACTACGAGCAGTACTTC. It is translated as CASSSSPGGNYEQYF.

This chain's CDR3 is CASSENPSSYNEQFF. The CDR3 DNA is TGTGCCAGCAGTGAGAACCCGTCCTCCTACAATGAGCAGTTCTTC. The chain is built from TRBV2 and TRBJ2-1, with unresolved D. CDR1 SNHLY and CDR2 FYNNEI come from the germline V gene. V was shortened by 3 bases and J by 0 bases, with 9 bases between the two germline ends. This CDR3 contains 15 residues.

The chain couples TRBV19 to TRBJ2-3, with 11 bases matching TRBD2. The CDR3 runs to 14 residues. V was pared by 8 bases and J by 3 bases, with 4 bases of the junction left unmatched. CDR1 is LNHDA and CDR2 is SQIVND in the germline V gene (reference sequence). The CDR3 loop reads CASGASGGTDTQYF. The CDR3, as DNA: TGTGCCAGTGGGGCTAGCGGGGGGACAGATACGCAGTATTTT.

The chain is built from TRBV6-5 and TRBJ2-7; D is undetermined. CDR1 and CDR2 (germline): MNHEY, SVGAGI. The V gene lost 2 bases and the J gene lost 5 bases, with 13 bases spanning the gap. The CDR3 has 14 residues. The chain's CDR3 is CASSYRSPFDEQYF. The CDR3 DNA reads TGTGCCAGCAGTTACCGGAGTCCTTTTGACGAGCAGTACTTC.

This chain uses TRBV5-4 with TRBJ2-5, with a possible D match to TRBD1 (6 bases). Germline V gives CDR1 SGHNT, CDR2 YYREEE (reference sequence). V was shortened by 4 bases and J by 1 base, with 14 bases between the two germline ends. The CDR3 spans 15 residues. This chain's CDR3 is CASSPAGTIQETQYF. The CDR3 DNA follows: TGTGCCAGCAGCCCCGCAGGGACAATCCAAGAGACCCAGTACTTC.

The chain has TRBV6-1 and TRBJ2-1; D possibly corresponds to TRBD1 (6 bases). Germline lookup yields CDR1 MNHNS and CDR2 SASEGT. The CDR3 loop spans 14 amino acids. V dropped 3 bases and J dropped 12 bases, with 18 bases sitting between them. The CDR3 DNA sequence: TGTGCCAGCAGTGAGGGGACACCGTACCAGGGGCAGTTCTTC. Translation gives CASSEGTPYQGQFF.

This rearrangement joins TRBV2 to TRBJ2-1, with D maybe TRBD2 (6 bases). Germline CDR1 and CDR2: SNHLY and FYNNEI. Trimming took 6 bases from V and 1 from J, leaving 13 bases between them. The CDR3 runs to 15 residues. CDR3 coding DNA: TGTGCCAGCAGCCCCGGGAGAGGTTCCTACAATGAGCAGTTCTTC. It codes for CASSPGRGSYNEQFF. Variable domain in full (rest from reference TRBV2 and TRBJ2-1): EPEVTQTPSHQVTQMGQEVILRCVPISNHLYFYWYRQILGQKVEFLVSFYNNEISEKSEIFDDQFSVERPDGSNFTLKIRSTKLEDSAMYFCASSPGRGSYNEQFFGPGTRLTVL.

J is TRBJ2-3 and V is TRBV5-5; D not resolved. The CDR3 has 15 amino acids. V lost 0 bases, J lost 4 bases, and 12 bases lay in between. Germline V gene data show CDR1 as SGHKS and CDR2 as YYEKEE (reference sequence). The CDR3 protein is CASSLEGPPADTQYF. Written as DNA, the CDR3 is TGTGCCAGCAGCTTGGAGGGTCCCCCCGCAGATACGCAGTATTTT.

This rearrangement joins TRBV4-1 to TRBJ1-2; 8 nucleotides match TRBD1. V lost 1 base, J lost 3 bases, and 4 bases stayed unmatched. The CDR3 is 15 residues long. The germline V gene encodes CDR1 MGHRA and CDR2 YSYEKL. This CDR3 is CASSQAQDRDYGYTF. DNA of the CDR3: TGCGCCAGCAGCCAAGCCCAGGACAGGGACTATGGCTACACCTTC.

The rearrangement joins TRBV6-6 to TRBJ2-5; TRBD2 is a possible D gene (6 bases). CDR1 MNHNY and CDR2 SVGAGI come from the germline V gene (reference sequence). CDR3 size: 14 residues. V was clipped by 5 bases and J by 4 bases, with 14 bases between them. In DNA form, the CDR3 reads TGTGCCAGCAGTGACGGGACTGCTGGAGAGACCCAGTACTTC. The encoded protein is CASSDGTAGETQYF.

DNA for the CDR3: TGTGCCAGTAGAGAAATGGGAACCGGGGAGCTGTTTTTT. This sequence encodes CASREMGTGELFF. This chain joins TRBV19 and TRBJ2-2, with D uncertain. Germline lookup yields CDR1 LNHDA and CDR2 SQIVND (reference sequence). V shed 6 bases and J shed 5 bases, with 10 bases lying between them. The CDR3 has 13 amino acids.

This sequence joins TRBV5-4 and TRBJ2-1, with 13 bases matching TRBD2. Per the germline V gene, CDR1 is SGHNT and CDR2 is YYREEE (reference sequence). This CDR3 comprises 16 residues. V trimming: 2 bases; J trimming: 9 bases; junction bases outside the gene matches: 8. CDR3 in amino acids: CASSLRRTSGSVEQFF. CDR3 nucleotide sequence: TGTGCCAGCAGCTTAAGGAGGACTAGCGGGAGTGTTGAGCAGTTCTTC. The complete variable domain, with remaining parts taken from reference TRBV5-4 and TRBJ2-1, reads ETGVTQSPTHLIKTRGQQVTLRCSSQSGHNTVSWYQQALGQGPQFIFQYYREEENGRGNFPPRFSGLQFPNYSSELNVNALELDDSALYLCASSLRRTSGSVEQFFGPGTRLTVL.

The rearrangement uses TRBV21-1 and TRBJ1-1. TRBV21-1 is designated a pseudogene. The CDR3 totals 16 residues. CDR3 coding DNA: TGTGCCAGCAGCATCGGACGGGCGGAGACGAACACTGAAGCTTTCTTT. Translating it yields CASSIGRAETNTEAFF.

The V gene is TRBV19, the J gene TRBJ2-7; D is uncertain. V was shortened by 0 bases and J by 2 bases, with 5 bases between the two germline ends. This CDR3 contains 13 residues. Per the germline V gene, CDR1 is LNHDA and CDR2 is SQIVND (reference sequence). The CDR3 protein is CASSIDDTYEQYF. The CDR3 DNA sequence: TGTGCCAGTAGTATAGACGACACCTACGAGCAGTACTTC.

V usage is TRBV19 and J usage is TRBJ2-4, with D perhaps TRBD1 (5 bases). This CDR3 is 16 amino acids long. CDR1 and CDR2 (germline): LNHDA, SQIVND (reference sequence). The germline V and J ends were trimmed by 3 bases and 2 bases, with 14 bases remaining between them. The CDR3 nucleotides are TGTGCCAGTAGTATCTCTAGGGGATCGACCAAAAACATTCAGTACTTC. Its translation is CASSISRGSTKNIQYF.

This clone has just a few counts. V gene TRBV28 combines with J gene TRBJ2-7; 7 bases agree with TRBD1. The CDR3 sequence is 12 residues long. CDR1 is MDHEN and CDR2 is SYDVKM in the germline V gene. Germline trimming cut 7 bases from V and 2 bases from J; bases unmatched to any gene: 2. The CDR3 DNA reads TGTGCCAGCAAAGGGACAGCCTACGAGCAGTACTTC. Translated, it gives CASKGTAYEQYF. The whole variable domain, filled in from reference TRBV28 and TRBJ2-7, reads DVKVTQSSRYLVKRTGEKVFLECVQDMDHENMFWYRQDPGLGLRLIYFSYDVKMKEKGDIPEGYSVSREKKERFSLILESASTNQTSMYLCASKGTAYEQYFGPGTRLTVT.

The chain joins TRBV5-1 to TRBJ1-1; D might be TRBD1 (5 bases). V was pared by 0 bases and J by 7 bases, with 16 bases between. The CDR3 extends over 15 amino acids. Germline CDR1 and CDR2: SGHRS and YFSETQ. In DNA, the CDR3 is TGCGCCAGCAGCTTGGTGGCTGCGGGGGGTGGTGAAGCTTTCTTT. Translating it yields CASSLVAAGGGEAFF.

The chain combines TRBV2 with TRBJ1-1; D not certain. Deletions cut 5 bases from V and 7 bases from J, with 8 bases between. The CDR3 spans 11 residues. Per germline, CDR1 SNHLY and CDR2 FYNNEI. For the CDR3, the DNA is TGTGCCAGCAGTATCGCGGGTGAAGCTTTCTTT. It is translated as CASSIAGEAFF.

The V and J genes are TRBV2 and TRBJ2-2; TRBD2 matches at 13 bases. J was trimmed by 5 bases and V by 6 bases; bases with no gene match: 3. The V gene's germline CDR1 is SNHLY and CDR2 FYNNEI. The CDR3 length is 15 residues. CDR3: CASRRTSGSTGELFF. CDR3 nucleotide sequence: TGTGCCAGCAGGCGGACTAGCGGGAGTACCGGGGAGCTGTTTTTT.

CDR3 sequence (DNA): TGTGCCAGCAGCGGATCCGGGACAGGGGGCGGGGATACGCAGTATTTT. Translation gives CASSGSGTGGGDTQYF. This chain joins TRBV9 and TRBJ2-3; 12 bases align to TRBD1. The germline CDR1 and CDR2 sequences are SGDLS and YYNGEE. With 3 bases clipped from V and 6 bases from J, the junction kept 8 bases outside the gene matches. The CDR3 is made up of 16 amino acids.

The chain couples TRBV19 to TRBJ2-4; TRBD2 aligns across 12 bases. The CDR3 runs 19 residues. The V gene end was trimmed by 4 bases and the J gene end by 1 base; junction bases not matched to a gene: 11. CDR1 and CDR2 (germline): LNHDA, SQIVND (reference sequence). CDR3 residues: CASSTPSGRAILAKNIQYF. The CDR3 nucleotides read TGTGCCAGTAGTACCCCTAGCGGGAGGGCCATATTGGCCAAAAACATTCAGTACTTC.

This rearrangement joins TRBV30 to TRBJ2-3; possible D gene TRBD1, 6 bases. Trimming shortened V by 8 bases and J by 2 bases, and 17 bases separated the two germline ends. Germline V gene lookup returns CDR1 GTSNPN and CDR2 SVGIG (reference sequence). The CDR3 totals 14 residues. For the CDR3, the DNA is TGTGCCCAGGGGCACCCCGTTTCCACAGATACGCAGTATTTT. Its protein is CAQGHPVSTDTQYF.

V is TRBV18 and J is TRBJ2-7; D possibly corresponds to TRBD1 (6 bases). V lost 4 bases and J lost 3, with 10 bases in between. Germline V lookup: CDR1 KGHSH, CDR2 LQKENI. The CDR3 consists of 13 residues. DNA for the CDR3: TGTGCCAGCTCACAAGGCAGGGGCTACGAGCAGTACTTC. Translation gives CASSQGRGYEQYF. Full variable domain (rest looked up from reference TRBV18 and TRBJ2-7): NAGVMQNPRHLVRRRGQEARLRCSPMKGHSHVYWYRQLPEEGLKFMVYLQKENIIDESGMPKERFSAEFPKEGPSILRIQQVVRGDSAAYFCASSQGRGYEQYFGPGTRLTVT.